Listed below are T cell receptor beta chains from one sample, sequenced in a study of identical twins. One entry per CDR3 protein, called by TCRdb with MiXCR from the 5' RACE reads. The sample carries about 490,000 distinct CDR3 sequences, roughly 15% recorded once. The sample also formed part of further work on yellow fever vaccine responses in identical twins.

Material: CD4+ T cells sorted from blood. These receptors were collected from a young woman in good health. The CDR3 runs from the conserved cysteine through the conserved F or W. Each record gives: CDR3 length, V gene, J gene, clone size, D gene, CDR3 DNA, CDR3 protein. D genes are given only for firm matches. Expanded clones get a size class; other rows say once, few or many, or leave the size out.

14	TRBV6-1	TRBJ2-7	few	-	TGTGCCAGCAGTGAAGCGCATTTCCTTGGCGAGCAGTACTTC	CASSEAHFLGEQYF
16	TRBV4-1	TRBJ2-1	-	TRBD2	TGCGCCAGCAGAAGCGTCGGGACTAAGTCCTACAATGAGCAGTTCTTC	CASRSVGTKSYNEQFF
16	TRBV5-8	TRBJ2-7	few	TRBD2	TGTGCCAGCAGCTTGTTCTATGGTAGCGGGACTTACGAGCAGTACTTC	CASSLFYGSGTYEQYF
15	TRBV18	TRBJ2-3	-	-	TGTGCCAGCTCCCTCCACCCCCTTAGCACAGATACGCAGTATTTT	CASSLHPLSTDTQYF
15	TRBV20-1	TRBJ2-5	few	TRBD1	TGCAGTGCTAGACGCCGGGACAGGGGGAAGGAGACCCAGTACTTC	CSARRRDRGKETQYF
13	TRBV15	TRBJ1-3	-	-	TGTGCCACCCGGGAGAGCTCTGGAAACACCATATATTTT	CATRESSGNTIYF
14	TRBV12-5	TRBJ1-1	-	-	TGTGCTTGTGGTCCCGGCGGGGAAAACTCCGTCCAATTCTTT	CACGPGGENSVQFF
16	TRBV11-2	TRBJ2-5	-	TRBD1	TGTGCCAGCAGCCTCAGACAGGGACAACTCCAAGAGACCCAGTACTTC	CASSLRQGQLQETQYF
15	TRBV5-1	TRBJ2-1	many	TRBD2	TGCGCCAGCAGACTCGTAGCGGGAGAACGCAATGAGCAGTTCTTC	CASRLVAGERNEQFF
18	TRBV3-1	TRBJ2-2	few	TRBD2	TGTGCCAGCAGCCAAGGAGGGCCCCTAGCGGGGAACACCGGGGAGCTGTTTTTT	CASSQGGPLAGNTGELFF
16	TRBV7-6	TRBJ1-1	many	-	TGTGCCAGCAGCGCAACAGAGGGCGCGCTATTTACTGAAGCTTTCTTT	CASSATEGALFTEAFF
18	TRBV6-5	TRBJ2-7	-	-	TGTGCCAGCAGTTATGGCGGTGGCGGGGCAGGTCGACCCTACGAGCAGTACTTC	CASSYGGGGAGRPYEQYF
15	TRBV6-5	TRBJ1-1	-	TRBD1	TGTGCCAGCAGTTATATGACAGGGGTGAACACTGAAGCTTTCTTT	CASSYMTGVNTEAFF
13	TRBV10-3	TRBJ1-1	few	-	TGTGCCATCACCCCCGGGCCGAACACTGAAGCTTTCTTT	CAITPGPNTEAFF
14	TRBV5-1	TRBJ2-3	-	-	TGCGCCAGCAGCCAGGACCTCAACACAGATACGCAGTATTTT	CASSQDLNTDTQYF
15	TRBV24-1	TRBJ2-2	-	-	TGTGCCACCAGTGATCTCTGGACGAACACCGGGGAGCTGTTTTTT	CATSDLWTNTGELFF
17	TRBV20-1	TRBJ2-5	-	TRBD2	TGCAGTGCTAGAGATGTACTAGCGGGGGGTTCACAAGAGACCCAGTACTTC	CSARDVLAGGSQETQYF
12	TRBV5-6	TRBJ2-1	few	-	TGTGCCAGCAGCTTATCGGGGTATGAGCAGTTCTTC	CASSLSGYEQFF
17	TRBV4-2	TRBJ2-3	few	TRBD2	TGTGCCAGCAGCCAAGACCAAGCGGGGGTCGGCACAGATACGCAGTATTTT	CASSQDQAGVGTDTQYF
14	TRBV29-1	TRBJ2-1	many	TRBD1	TGCAGCGTTGAGAGCAGGGGGCCCTACAATGAGCAGTTCTTC	CSVESRGPYNEQFF
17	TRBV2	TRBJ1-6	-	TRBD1	TGTGCCAGCAGTGAAGCCGGGTGGACAGGGCCGCAGTCACCCCTCCACTTT	CASSEAGWTGPQSPLHF
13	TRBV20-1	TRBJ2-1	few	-	TGCAGTGCTGATCGACAGGGAGGCAATGAGCAGTTCTTC	CSADRQGGNEQFF
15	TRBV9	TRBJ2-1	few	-	TGTGCCAGCTCCGGAACGGGGGCACTCTACAATGAGCAGTTCTTC	CASSGTGALYNEQFF
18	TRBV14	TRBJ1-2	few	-	TGTGCCAGCAGCCAAGAAGGGTTATCTTCGCGGGCGTACTATGGCTACACCTTC	CASSQEGLSSRAYYGYTF
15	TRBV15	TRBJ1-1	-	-	TGTGCCACCAGCAGAGCTCCAGGAGAGAACACTGAAGCTTTCTTT	CATSRAPGENTEAFF